The rows below give T cell receptor beta chains drawn from one sample of a study of blood T cell repertoires in COVID-19. Using immunoSEQ multiplex PCR, the repertoire was profiled, and TCRdb retains in-frame clones only, with some absent. The sample yields fewer than 75,000 clones, roughly 80% seen once. Source material: peripheral blood. Receptors originate from a man between 60 and 75 years old with acute or convalescent COVID-19. Each CDR3 is given without its conserved first and last residue.

J: TRBJ1-1; V: TRBV9; CDR3: ASSSRTGLTEAF
J: TRBJ1-6; V: TRBV5-4; CDR3: ASSSGGEGDNSPLH
J: TRBJ1-2; V: TRBV24-1; CDR3: ATSDPRGSGGYT
J: TRBJ1-5; V: TRBV12-2; CDR3: ASRLEFKGANQPQH
J: TRBJ1-2; V: TRBV11-2; CDR3: ASSILWGDRNYGYT
J: TRBJ2-2; V: TRBV5-1; CDR3: ASSLDSNTGELF
J: TRBJ2-6; V: TRBV5-5; CDR3: ASSLAPGDRAGANVLT
J: TRBJ1-5; V: TRBV19; CDR3: ASSPSGSSNQPQH
J: TRBJ2-5; V: TRBV5-5; CDR3: ASSKDRGPETQY
J: TRBJ1-2; V: TRBV5-6; CDR3: ASSTSAVYYGYT
J: TRBJ1-1; V: TRBV4-1; CDR3: ASSQEAGTNTEAF
J: TRBJ1-2; V: TRBV6-5; CDR3: ASSSLQGNGYT
J: TRBJ2-7; V: TRBV5-1; CDR3: ASSTGQGAREQY
J: TRBJ2-5; V: TRBV10-3; CDR3: AITSGVGETQY
J: TRBJ2-7; V: TRBV7-2; CDR3: ASSLMRSSGGSSYEQY
J: TRBJ1-6; V: TRBV7-3; CDR3: ASSLFAESPLH
J: TRBJ2-5; V: TRBV24-1; CDR3: ATSDLWDSQETQY
J: TRBJ2-5; V: TRBV5-8; CDR3: ASSSGLAGHKGETQY
J: TRBJ1-2; V: TRBV19; CDR3: ASSILYRSGSNYGYT
J: TRBJ1-4; V: TRBV2; CDR3: ASSNGQGHNEKLF
J: TRBJ2-1; V: TRBV11-1; CDR3: ASSLAGTPYNEQF
J: TRBJ2-7; V: TRBV24-1; CDR3: ATSEPGQGAHEQY
J: TRBJ2-2; V: TRBV19; CDR3: ASSTLLTGSINTGELF
J: TRBJ1-2; V: TRBV19; CDR3: ASSRQTGVLPSGYT
J: TRBJ1-4; V: TRBV10-3; CDR3: AIGMDGINEKLF
J: TRBJ1-2; V: TRBV18; CDR3: ASSPTTTSLSYGYT
J: TRBJ1-5; V: TRBV5-1; CDR3: ASSPEGNQPQH
J: TRBJ1-5; V: TRBV2; CDR3: ASSTEDNQPQH
J: TRBJ1-4; V: TRBV5-1; CDR3: ASSLEGTGEEKLF
J: TRBJ2-7; V: TRBV15; CDR3: ATSRDKGGKYEQY
J: TRBJ1-5; V: TRBV10-3; CDR3: AISRSGGGQPQH
J: TRBJ1-2; V: TRBV14; CDR3: ASSVGGNAYGYT
J: TRBJ1-4; V: TRBV12-3/TRBV12-4; CDR3: ASSPYSGEKLF
J: TRBJ2-7; V: TRBV18; CDR3: ASSRDRPVYEQY
J: TRBJ2-1; V: TRBV18; CDR3: ASSPEGGVHNEQF
J: TRBJ2-3; V: TRBV5-8; CDR3: ASSVGTSGGAGTQY
J: TRBJ1-2; V: TRBV18; CDR3: ASSRPSYGYT
J: TRBJ2-3; V: TRBV28; CDR3: ASSISVGVTQY
J: TRBJ1-1; V: TRBV7-2; CDR3: ASSPARGRGEAF
J: TRBJ1-2; V: TRBV7-9; CDR3: ASSMYTNYGYT
J: TRBJ1-6; V: TRBV7-2; CDR3: ASSGGQGNSPLH
J: TRBJ2-1; V: TRBV5-1; CDR3: ASSLAGAYNEQF
J: TRBJ1-2; V: TRBV21-1; CDR3: AGTAGANYGYT
J: TRBJ2-7; V: TRBV5-6; CDR3: ASSTLGTGRGGYEQY
J: TRBJ1-1; V: TRBV4-2; CDR3: ASSQDRSVGF
J: TRBJ2-1; V: TRBV21-1; CDR3: ASSKRSFWTEIDNEQF
J: TRBJ1-1; V: TRBV2; CDR3: ASRTGETTEAF
J: TRBJ1-1; V: TRBV6-4; CDR3: ASSAQTGTGEAF
J: TRBJ1-1; V: TRBV10-2; CDR3: ASSAATGWLMNTEAF
J: TRBJ2-3; V: TRBV9; CDR3: ASSVSSLTDTQY
J: TRBJ2-5; V: TRBV12-3/TRBV12-4; CDR3: ASSPRVETQY
J: TRBJ2-5; V: TRBV7-9; CDR3: ASSPRLQETQY
J: TRBJ1-2; V: TRBV24-1; CDR3: ATSDSGTGYT
J: TRBJ1-1; V: TRBV6-6; CDR3: ASSYLDSRAF
J: TRBJ1-3; V: TRBV14; CDR3: ASSRDRASAGNTIY
J: TRBJ1-1; V: TRBV30; CDR3: AWQAEGGTEAF
J: TRBJ1-1; V: TRBV12-3/TRBV12-4; CDR3: ASSLSGFGAF
J: TRBJ1-6; V: TRBV7-3; CDR3: ASSLAGVGSPLH
J: TRBJ1-1; V: TRBV5-1; CDR3: ASSLGQGARVSEAF